The clone carrying this T cell receptor (beta chain) was picked up many times. Libraries were prepared by immunoSEQ multiplex PCR; TCRdb keeps only in-frame clonotypes and omits some of them. The profile covers around 530,000 clones, with roughly four fifths appearing a single time and around 12% taken by the ten largest. The sample comes from a study of shared clonotypes between healthy human individuals. Per the germline V gene, CDR1 is MDHEN and CDR2 is SYDVKM. Trimming removed 5 bases at V and 4 bases at J, with 18 bases between. The CDR3 runs 15 residues. This TCR came from a woman in her thirties or forties in good health. Some clones in this sample may be carry-over from other donors' samples. The source material was PBMCs. This chain uses TRBV28 with TRBJ2-7, with D possibly matching TRBD1 (6 bases). The CDR3, as DNA: TGTGCCAGCAGTCTCAGGGGATGGGCGGGTTACGAGCAGTACTTC. As protein: CASSLRGWAGYEQYF.